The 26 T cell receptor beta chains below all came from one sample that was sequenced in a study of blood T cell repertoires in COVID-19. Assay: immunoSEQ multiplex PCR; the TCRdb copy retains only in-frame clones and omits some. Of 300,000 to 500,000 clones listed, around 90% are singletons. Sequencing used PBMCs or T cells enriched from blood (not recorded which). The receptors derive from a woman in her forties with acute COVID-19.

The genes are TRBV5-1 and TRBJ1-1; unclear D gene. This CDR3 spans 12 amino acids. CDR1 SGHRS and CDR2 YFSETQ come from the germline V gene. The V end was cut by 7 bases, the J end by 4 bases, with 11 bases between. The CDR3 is CASASHSTEAFF. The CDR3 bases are TGCGCCAGCGCTAGCCACTCCACTGAAGCTTTCTTT.

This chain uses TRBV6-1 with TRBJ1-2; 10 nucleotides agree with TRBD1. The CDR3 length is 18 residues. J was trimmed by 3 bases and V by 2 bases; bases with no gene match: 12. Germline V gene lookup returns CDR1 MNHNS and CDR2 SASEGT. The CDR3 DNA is TGTGCCAGCAGTGAACCCCCCCTTGGACAGGGGGGATACTATGGCTACACCTTC. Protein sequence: CASSEPPLGQGGYYGYTF.

The DNA for the CDR3 is TGTGCCAGCTCACCCAAGGGGGTCGACACTGAAGCTTTCTTT. Translation: CASSPKGVDTEAFF. The V and J genes are TRBV18 and TRBJ1-1; D might be TRBD1 (6 bases). CDR1 and CDR2 (germline): KGHSH, LQKENI. V was pared by 3 bases and J by 3 bases, with 11 bases between. This CDR3 contains 14 residues.

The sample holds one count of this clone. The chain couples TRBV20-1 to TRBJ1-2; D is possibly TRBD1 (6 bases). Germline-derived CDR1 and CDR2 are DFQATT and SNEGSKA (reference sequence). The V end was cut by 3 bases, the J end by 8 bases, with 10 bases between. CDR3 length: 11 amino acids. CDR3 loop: CSASPDRGYTF. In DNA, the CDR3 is TGCAGTGCTAGCCCTGACAGGGGCTACACCTTC.

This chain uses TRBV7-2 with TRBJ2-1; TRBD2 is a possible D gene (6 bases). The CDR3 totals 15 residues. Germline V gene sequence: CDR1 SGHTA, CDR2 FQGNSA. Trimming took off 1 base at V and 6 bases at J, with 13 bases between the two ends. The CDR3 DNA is TGTGCCAGCAGCTTAGTGCGCGGGGCCCCCAATGAGCAGTTCTTC. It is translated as CASSLVRGAPNEQFF.

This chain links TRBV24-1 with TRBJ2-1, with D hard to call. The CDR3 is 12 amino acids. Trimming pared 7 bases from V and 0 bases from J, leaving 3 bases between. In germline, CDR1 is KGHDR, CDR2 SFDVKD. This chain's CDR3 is CATRSSYNEQFF. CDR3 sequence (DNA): TGTGCCACCAGGAGCTCCTACAATGAGCAGTTCTTC.

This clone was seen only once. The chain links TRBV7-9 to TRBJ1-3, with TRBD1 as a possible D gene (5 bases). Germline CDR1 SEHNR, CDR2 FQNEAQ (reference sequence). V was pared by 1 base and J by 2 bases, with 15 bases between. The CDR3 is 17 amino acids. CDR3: CASSLGRGWVTGNTIYF. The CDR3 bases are TGTGCCAGCAGCTTAGGACGGGGGTGGGTGACTGGAAACACCATATATTTT.

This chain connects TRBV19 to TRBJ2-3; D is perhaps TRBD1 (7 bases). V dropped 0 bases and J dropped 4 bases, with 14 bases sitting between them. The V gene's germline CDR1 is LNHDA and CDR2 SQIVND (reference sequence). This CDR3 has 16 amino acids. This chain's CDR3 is CASSIDWTGGADTQYF. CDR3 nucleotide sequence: TGTGCCAGTAGTATAGACTGGACAGGCGGGGCAGATACGCAGTATTTT.

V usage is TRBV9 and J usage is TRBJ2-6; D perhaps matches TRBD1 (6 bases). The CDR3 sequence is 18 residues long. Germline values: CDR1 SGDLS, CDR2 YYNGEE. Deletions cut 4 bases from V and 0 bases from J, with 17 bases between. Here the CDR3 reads CASSHDRTGASGANVLTF. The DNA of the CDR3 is TGTGCCAGCAGCCATGACAGGACTGGAGCCTCTGGGGCCAACGTCCTGACTTTC.

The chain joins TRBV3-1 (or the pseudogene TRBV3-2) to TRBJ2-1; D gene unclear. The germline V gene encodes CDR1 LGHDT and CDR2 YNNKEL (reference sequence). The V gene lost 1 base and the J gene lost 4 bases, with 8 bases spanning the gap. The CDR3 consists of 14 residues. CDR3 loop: CASSQAAAYNEQFF. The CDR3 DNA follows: TGTGCCAGCAGCCAAGCGGCAGCGTACAATGAGCAGTTCTTC.

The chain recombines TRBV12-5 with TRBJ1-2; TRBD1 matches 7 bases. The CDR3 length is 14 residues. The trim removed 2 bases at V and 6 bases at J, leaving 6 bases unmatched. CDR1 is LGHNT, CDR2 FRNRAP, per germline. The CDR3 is CASGLPGTVHGYTF. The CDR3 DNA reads TGTGCTAGTGGTTTGCCCGGGACAGTTCATGGCTACACCTTC.

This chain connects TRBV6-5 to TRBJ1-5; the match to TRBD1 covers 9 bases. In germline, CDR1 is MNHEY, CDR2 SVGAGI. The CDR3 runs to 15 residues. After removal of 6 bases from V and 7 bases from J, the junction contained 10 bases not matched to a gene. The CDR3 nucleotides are TGTGCCAGCAGCACCGGGACAGGGAATGGGCAGCCCCAGCATTTT. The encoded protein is CASSTGTGNGQPQHF.

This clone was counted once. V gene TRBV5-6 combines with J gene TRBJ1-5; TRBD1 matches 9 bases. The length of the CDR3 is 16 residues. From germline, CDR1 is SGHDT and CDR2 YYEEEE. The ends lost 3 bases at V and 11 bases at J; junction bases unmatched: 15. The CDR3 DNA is TGTGCCAGCAGCTCGTACTTGGACAGGGGCGGAATGACCCAGCATTTT. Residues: CASSSYLDRGGMTQHF.

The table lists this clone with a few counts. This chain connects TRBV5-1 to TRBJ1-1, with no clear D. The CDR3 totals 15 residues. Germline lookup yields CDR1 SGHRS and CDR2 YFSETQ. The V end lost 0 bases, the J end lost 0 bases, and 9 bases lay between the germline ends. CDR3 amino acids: CASSLGAAVNTEAFF. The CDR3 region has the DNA TGCGCCAGCAGCTTGGGAGCGGCAGTGAACACTGAAGCTTTCTTT.

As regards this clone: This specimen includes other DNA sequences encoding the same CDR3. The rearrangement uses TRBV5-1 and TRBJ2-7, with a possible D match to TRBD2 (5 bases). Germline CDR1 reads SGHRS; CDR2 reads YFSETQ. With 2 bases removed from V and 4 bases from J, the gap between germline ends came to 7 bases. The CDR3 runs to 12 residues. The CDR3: CASSFGGYEQYF. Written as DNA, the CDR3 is TGCGCCAGCAGCTTCGGCGGGTACGAGCAGTACTTC.

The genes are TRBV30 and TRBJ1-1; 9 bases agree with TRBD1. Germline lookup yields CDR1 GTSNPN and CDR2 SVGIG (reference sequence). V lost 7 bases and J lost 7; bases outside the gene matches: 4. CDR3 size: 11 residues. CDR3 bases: TGTGCCTCACAGGGGGCTTATGAAGCTTTCTTT. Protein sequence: CASQGAYEAFF. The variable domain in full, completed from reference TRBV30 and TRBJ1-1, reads SQTIHQWPATLVQPVGSPLSLECTVEGTSNPNLYWYRQAAGRGLQLLFYSVGIGQISSEVPQNLSASRPQDRQFILSSKKLLLSDSGFYLCASQGAYEAFFGQGTRLTVV.

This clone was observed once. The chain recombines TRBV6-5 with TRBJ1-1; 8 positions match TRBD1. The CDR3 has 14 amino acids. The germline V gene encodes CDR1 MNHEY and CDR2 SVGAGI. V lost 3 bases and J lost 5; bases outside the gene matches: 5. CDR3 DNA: TGTGCCAGCAGTTATGACAGGGGAAGGACTGAAGCTTTCTTT. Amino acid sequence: CASSYDRGRTEAFF.

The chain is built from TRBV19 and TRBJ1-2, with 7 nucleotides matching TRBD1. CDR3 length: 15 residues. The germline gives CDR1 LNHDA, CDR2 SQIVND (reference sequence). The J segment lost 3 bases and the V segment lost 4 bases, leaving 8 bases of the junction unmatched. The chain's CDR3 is CASSTWRQGDYGYTF. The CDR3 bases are TGTGCCAGTAGTACCTGGCGACAGGGTGACTATGGCTACACCTTC.

Written as DNA, the CDR3 is TGTGCCAGCAGCCAAGATCGGTGGACAGGTAACACTGAAGCTTTCTTT. Translated: CASSQDRWTGNTEAFF. The chain links TRBV3-1 (or the pseudogene TRBV3-2) to TRBJ1-1; 7 nucleotides line up with TRBD1. Losses at the gene ends were 0 bases for V and 2 bases for J; bases not matched to a gene: 6. The CDR3 totals 16 residues. Germline V gives CDR1 LGHDT, CDR2 YNNKEL (reference sequence).

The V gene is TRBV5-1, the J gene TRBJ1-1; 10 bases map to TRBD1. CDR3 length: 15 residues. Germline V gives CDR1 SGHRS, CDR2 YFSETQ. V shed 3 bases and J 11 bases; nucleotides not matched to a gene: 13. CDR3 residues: CASSYSRDRGVLAFF. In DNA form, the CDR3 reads TGCGCCAGCAGCTACTCCCGGGACAGGGGTGTGTTGGCTTTCTTT.

This CDR3 reads CSARSGQTQYF. The CDR3 coding sequence is TGCAGTGCTAGAAGTGGCCAGACCCAGTACTTC. This rearrangement joins TRBV20-1 to TRBJ2-5, with D hard to call. The ends were cut back, 2 bases at V and 6 bases at J, with 7 bases in the middle. CDR3 length equals 11 residues. CDR1 is DFQATT, CDR2 SNEGSKA, per germline (reference sequence).

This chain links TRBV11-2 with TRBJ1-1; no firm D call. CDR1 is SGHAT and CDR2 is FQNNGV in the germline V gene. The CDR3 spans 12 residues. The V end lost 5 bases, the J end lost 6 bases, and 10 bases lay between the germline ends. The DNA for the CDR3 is TGTGCCAGCAGCCCCCCCACGGCTGAAGCTTTCTTT. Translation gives CASSPPTAEAFF.

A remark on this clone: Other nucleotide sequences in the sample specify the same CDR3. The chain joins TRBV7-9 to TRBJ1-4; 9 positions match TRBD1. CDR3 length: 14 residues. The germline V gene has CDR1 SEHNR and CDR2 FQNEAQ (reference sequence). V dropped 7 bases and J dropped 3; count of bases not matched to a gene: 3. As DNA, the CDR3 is TGTGCCAGCAACAGACAGGGGGCTAATGAAAAACTGTTTTTT. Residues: CASNRQGANEKLFF.

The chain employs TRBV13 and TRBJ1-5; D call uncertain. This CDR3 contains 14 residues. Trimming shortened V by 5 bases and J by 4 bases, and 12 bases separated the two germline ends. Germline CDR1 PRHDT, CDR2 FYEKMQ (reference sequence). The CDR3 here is CASSLRTTNQPQHF. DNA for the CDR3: TGTGCCAGCAGCCTACGAACTACAAATCAGCCCCAGCATTTT. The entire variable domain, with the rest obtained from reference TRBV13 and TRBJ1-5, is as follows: AAGVIQSPRHLIKEKRETATLKCYPIPRHDTVYWYQQGPGQDPQFLISFYEKMQSDKGSIPDRFSAQQFSDYHSELNMSSLELGDSALYFCASSLRTTNQPQHFGDGTRLSIL.

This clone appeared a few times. The CDR3 loop is CASSTQMGRGYGYTF. The CDR3 nucleotides are TGTGCCAGTAGTACACAGATGGGGCGAGGATATGGCTACACCTTC. This chain connects TRBV19 to TRBJ1-2; D may be TRBD1 (5 bases). Germline V lookup: CDR1 LNHDA, CDR2 SQIVND (reference sequence). The CDR3 length is 15 residues. Trimming stripped 4 bases from V and 5 bases from J, with 17 bases between.

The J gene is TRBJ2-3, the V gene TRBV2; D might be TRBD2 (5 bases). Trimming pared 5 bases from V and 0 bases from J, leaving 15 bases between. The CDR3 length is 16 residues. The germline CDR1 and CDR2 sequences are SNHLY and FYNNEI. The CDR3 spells CASSNALGPSTDTQYF. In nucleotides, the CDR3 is TGTGCCAGCAGTAACGCACTAGGCCCTAGCACAGATACGCAGTATTTT. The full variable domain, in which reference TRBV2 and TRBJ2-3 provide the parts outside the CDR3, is EPEVTQTPSHQVTQMGQEVILRCVPISNHLYFYWYRQILGQKVEFLVSFYNNEISEKSEIFDDQFSVERPDGSNFTLKIRSTKLEDSAMYFCASSNALGPSTDTQYFGPGTRLTVL.